These 20 T cell receptor beta chains came from one sample sequenced in a study of cytomegalovirus exposure and HLA in healthy donors (TCRdb year 2017). Libraries were built with the immunoSEQ multiplex PCR assay. In its TCRdb copy, this immuneACCESS table keeps in-frame sequences only and misses some clones. Where compared with another copy, unresolved V genes explain less than half of these, and the others have no known cause. The sample data list about 240,000 clones, and approximately 87% of these were observed just once. The top ten clonotypes cover 2.6% of the sample. Sequenced material: PBMCs. Every receptor here comes from a man between 18 and 29 years old in good health and CMV-seronegative.

The rearrangement uses TRBV6-4 and TRBJ1-5; D perhaps matches TRBD1 (5 bases). Trimming took 3 bases from V and 6 from J, leaving 9 bases between them. The V gene's germline CDR1 is MRHNA and CDR2 SNTAGT. This CDR3 is built from 13 residues. CDR3 DNA sequence: TGTGCCAGCAGTGAAGGGGAGGCTCAGCCCCAGCATTTT. Its protein is CASSEGEAQPQHF.

This rearrangement joins TRBV27 to TRBJ2-7; D is uncertain. The CDR3 totals 14 residues. V was pared by 5 bases and J by 4 bases, with 15 bases between. Germline CDR1 reads MNHEY; CDR2 reads SMNVEV (reference sequence). The CDR3 spells CASSPAQTGYEQYF. CDR3 nucleotides: TGTGCCAGCAGTCCCGCTCAGACGGGTTACGAGCAGTACTTC.

The chain couples TRBV5-1 to TRBJ1-1; 8 bases match TRBD1. The CDR3 consists of 15 residues. The germline V gene encodes CDR1 SGHRS and CDR2 YFSETQ. With V trimmed by 0 bases and J by 4 bases, 5 bases remained unmatched. CDR3 loop: CASSLVDRGGTEAFF. The CDR3 nucleotides are TGCGCCAGCAGCTTGGTCGACAGGGGTGGCACTGAAGCTTTCTTT.

The CDR3 DNA is TGTGCCAGCAGTCGGGTGGTGGCTTACGAGCAGTACTTC. This translates into CASSRVVAYEQYF. This chain links TRBV11-2 with TRBJ2-7; D uncertain. With 6 bases removed from V and 4 bases from J, the gap between germline ends came to 13 bases. Per germline, CDR1 SGHAT and CDR2 FQNNGV. The CDR3 is 13 amino acids.

In DNA, the CDR3 is TGCGCCAGCAGGCTTAGAAATGAGCAGTTCTTC. It encodes CASRLRNEQFF. The V and J genes are TRBV5-1 and TRBJ2-1; D not certain. V dropped 5 bases and J dropped 7 bases, with 7 bases sitting between them. The germline V gene has CDR1 SGHRS and CDR2 YFSETQ. This CDR3 has 11 residues.

The chain links TRBV27 to TRBJ1-1; tentatively, D is TRBD1 (5 bases). Trimming shortened V by 3 bases and J by 5 bases, and 16 bases separated the two germline ends. The CDR3 spans 15 residues. Germline CDR1 is MNHEY and CDR2 is SMNVEV (reference sequence). Here the CDR3 reads CASSFKGRGETEAFF. The CDR3 region has the DNA TGTGCCAGCAGTTTCAAAGGTAGGGGTGAGACTGAAGCTTTCTTT.

The chain employs TRBV19 and TRBJ2-1; 9 bases map to TRBD1. J lost 7 bases, V lost 6 bases, and 7 bases had no gene match. The CDR3 is 14 residues long. In germline, CDR1 is LNHDA, CDR2 SQIVND (reference sequence). CDR3 residues: CASSPGTGLNEQFF. As DNA, the CDR3 is TGTGCCAGTAGCCCCGGGACAGGGCTGAATGAGCAGTTCTTC.

The J gene is TRBJ2-7, the V gene TRBV15; TRBD2 matches at 7 bases. J gave up 0 bases and V 3 bases, and 2 bases lay outside the gene matches. The CDR3 runs to 14 residues. The germline gives CDR1 LNHNV, CDR2 YYDKDF (reference sequence). The CDR3 coding sequence is TGTGCCACCAGCAGTGGCGGGAGCTCCTACGAGCAGTACTTC. This sequence encodes CATSSGGSSYEQYF.

V usage is TRBV4-2 and J usage is TRBJ1-6, with 12 bases that match TRBD1. This CDR3 has 18 residues. Trimming took 0 bases from V and 8 from J; bases not matched to a gene: 8. CDR1 is LGHNA and CDR2 is YNFKEQ in the germline V gene. CDR3 sequence (DNA): TGTGCCAGCAGCCAAGAAGGGACAGGGGGCGTTTCGGATTCACCCCTCCACTTT. It translates to CASSQEGTGGVSDSPLHF.

J is TRBJ1-3 and V is TRBV5-1; 8 nucleotides match TRBD1. The trim removed 0 bases at V and 3 bases at J, leaving 5 bases unmatched. CDR1 SGHRS and CDR2 YFSETQ come from the germline V gene. The CDR3 is 16 residues long. The CDR3: CASSLAQGASGNTIYF. In nucleotides, the CDR3 is TGCGCCAGCAGCTTGGCCCAGGGGGCAAGTGGAAACACCATATATTTT.

The gene calls are TRBV30 and TRBJ2-7, with 11 positions matching TRBD2. The J segment lost 4 bases and the V segment lost 2 bases, leaving 4 bases of the junction unmatched. The CDR3 spans 14 residues. Per the germline V gene, CDR1 is GTSNPN and CDR2 is SVGIG (reference sequence). CDR3 DNA sequence: TGTGCCTGGAGTCCCGGGACTAGCGGATACGAGCAGTACTTC. This sequence encodes CAWSPGTSGYEQYF. The full variable domain, with the rest looked up from reference TRBV30 and TRBJ2-7, is SQTIHQWPATLVQPVGSPLSLECTVEGTSNPNLYWYRQAAGRGLQLLFYSVGIGQISSEVPQNLSASRPQDRQFILSSKKLLLSDSGFYLCAWSPGTSGYEQYFGPGTRLTVT.

The rearrangement uses TRBV4-3 and TRBJ2-1; the match to TRBD2 covers 13 bases. Germline trimming cut 4 bases from V and 4 bases from J; bases unmatched to any gene: 10. CDR3 length equals 18 residues. The germline V gene has CDR1 LGHNA and CDR2 YSLEER. The CDR3 coding sequence is TGCGCCAGCAGCCGCCGCTCCAGGACTAGCGGGGGTTACAATGAGCAGTTCTTC. This translates into CASSRRSRTSGGYNEQFF.

CDR3 in amino acids: CASSYLAGVTVYEQYF. In DNA, the CDR3 is TGTGCCAGCAGTTACTTAGCGGGGGTAACGGTTTACGAGCAGTACTTC. V usage is TRBV6-5 and J usage is TRBJ2-7; 9 bases fit TRBD2. This CDR3 spans 16 amino acids. V lost 1 base, J lost 4 bases, and 8 bases stayed unmatched. Germline loops: CDR1 MNHEY, CDR2 SVGAGI.

The rearrangement joins TRBV4-3 to TRBJ2-2; TRBD2 is a possible D gene (5 bases). The length of the CDR3 is 15 residues. Trimming shortened V by 0 bases and J by 3 bases, and 8 bases separated the two germline ends. Germline V gives CDR1 LGHNA, CDR2 YSLEER. CDR3 sequence reads: CASSQERGYTGELFF. The CDR3 nucleotides read TGCGCCAGCAGCCAAGAACGGGGATACACCGGGGAGCTGTTTTTT.

V is TRBV2 and J is TRBJ1-2; TRBD1 matches 7 bases. The V segment lost 5 bases and the J segment 4 bases; nucleotides outside the gene matches: 10. The CDR3 runs to 15 residues. Germline V gene sequence: CDR1 SNHLY, CDR2 FYNNEI. CDR3 bases: TGTGCCAGCAGTTTGACAGGGCGGGTAGGCTATGGCTACACCTTC. Its translation is CASSLTGRVGYGYTF.

The gene calls are TRBV20-1 and TRBJ2-3; 7 bases are shared with TRBD2. The CDR3 is 11 residues long. The V segment lost 5 bases and the J segment 8 bases; nucleotides outside the gene matches: 4. CDR1 DFQATT and CDR2 SNEGSKA come from the germline V gene (reference sequence). CDR3 sequence reads: CSAPPGGTQYF. In nucleotides, the CDR3 is TGCAGTGCTCCCCCGGGGGGTACGCAGTATTTT.

Turning to this clone: The junction and the germline gene differ at one end; a read error may be behind it. The chain links TRBV2 to TRBJ1-1; D remains ambiguous. Germline V gene sequence: CDR1 SNHLY, CDR2 FYNNEI. The CDR3 spans 12 residues. This CDR3 is CASSGWEGSAYF. In DNA form, the CDR3 reads TGTGCCAGCAGTGGTTGGGAGGGCTCGGCCTATTTT.

This clone showed up just once. The CDR3 bases are TGTGCCAGCTCACCAAGAGTAGCCCCAGATACGCAGTATTTT. This sequence encodes CASSPRVAPDTQYF. The V gene is TRBV18, the J gene TRBJ2-3; the D is unclear. The germline V gene encodes CDR1 KGHSH and CDR2 LQKENI. The V end lost 2 bases, the J end lost 4 bases, and 10 bases lay between the germline ends. CDR3 length: 14 residues.

The chain has TRBV30 and TRBJ1-1; D is unresolved. This CDR3 comprises 11 residues. Trimming pared 7 bases from V and 0 bases from J, leaving 6 bases between. Looked up from germline, CDR1 is GTSNPN and CDR2 is SVGIG (reference sequence). CDR3 nucleotide sequence: TGTGCCTATAGAATGAACACTGAAGCTTTCTTT. Translating it yields CAYRMNTEAFF.

Of note for this clone: The same CDR3 also results from other DNA sequences found in this sample. The V and J genes are TRBV27 and TRBJ2-7, with TRBD2 as a possible D gene (6 bases). Trimming took 3 bases from V and 2 from J, leaving 8 bases between them. The CDR3 is 13 residues long. From germline, CDR1 is MNHEY and CDR2 SMNVEV (reference sequence). The CDR3 spells CASSLGLAYEQYF. CDR3 coding DNA: TGTGCCAGCAGTTTGGGACTTGCCTACGAGCAGTACTTC.